The 22 T cell receptor beta chains given below trace back to one sample, sequenced in a study of blood T cells in healthy people across ages. Together with a sample-barcoded 5' primer, a J-beta primer mix was included in a second PCR lasting roughly 6 to 12 cycles. TCRdb fed the 5' RACE reads into MiXCR, producing one record per CDR3 protein. The sample holds around 800,000 distinct CDR3 sequences, approximately 24% seen once. A further study also used this sample, focusing on T cells of mothers and their children.

Material for sequencing was blood. These receptors were obtained from a boy aged 5-17 years in good health.

The chain couples TRBV2 to TRBJ2-5; D is unresolved. The V and J ends lost 3 bases and 4 bases respectively, with 12 bases between them. CDR1 is SNHLY and CDR2 is FYNNEI in the germline V gene. The CDR3 has 14 amino acids. In nucleotides, the CDR3 is TGTGCCAGCAGTGACGAAGTAAAACTAGAGACCCAGTACTTC. It codes for CASSDEVKLETQYF.

This sequence joins TRBV12-3 or TRBV12-4 and TRBJ2-3; D could derive from TRBD1 or TRBD2 (5 bases each). The V end lost 5 bases, the J end lost 4 bases, and 16 bases lay between the germline ends. The CDR3 contains 15 residues. The chain's CDR3 is CASSLGTDRADTQYF. The CDR3 coding sequence is TGTGCCAGCAGTCTCGGGACGGACCGGGCAGATACGCAGTATTTT.

This clonotype was detected a few times. The chain links TRBV2 to TRBJ2-5, with TRBD2 matching 10 bases. CDR1 is SNHLY and CDR2 is FYNNEI in the germline V gene. The CDR3 sequence is 16 residues long. V shed 4 bases and J 5 bases; nucleotides not matched to a gene: 10. The CDR3, as DNA: TGTGCCAGCAGTGGAGGAAGCGGGGGGGCCGGTGAGACCCAGTACTTC. It translates to CASSGGSGGAGETQYF.

The V gene is TRBV5-1, the J gene TRBJ2-5; D not resolved. TRBJ2-7 matches the DNA end more closely, so the J call is doubtful. Germline-derived CDR1 and CDR2 are SGHRS and YFSETQ. This CDR3 comprises 14 residues. The CDR3 bases are TGCGCCAGCAGCTCCGTTCCGTGGGCGGCCGAGCAGTACTTC. As protein: CASSSVPWAAEQYF.

The chain uses TRBV5-1 and TRBJ2-5, with TRBD2 identical over 11 bases. The better agreement between TRBJ2-1 and the DNA end casts doubt on the J call. The V gene's germline CDR1 is SGHRS and CDR2 YFSETQ. The length of the CDR3 is 17 residues. The DNA for the CDR3 is TGCGCCAGCAGCTCCCGAATACTAGCGGGGGCTTCCAATGAGCAGTTCTTC. Its translation: CASSSRILAGASNEQFF.

This clonotype was recorded a few times. V is TRBV7-2 and J is TRBJ1-2, with D uncertain. Germline V gene lookup returns CDR1 SGHTA and CDR2 FQGNSA. V lost 1 base to trimming and J lost 2 bases, with 11 bases between them. The CDR3 consists of 15 residues. CDR3 protein: CASSLVAGSNYGYTF. CDR3 nucleotides: TGTGCCAGCAGCTTAGTGGCAGGTTCAAACTATGGCTACACCTTC.

The rearrangement uses TRBV20-1 and TRBJ2-4; 11 positions agree with TRBD2. This CDR3 spans 13 amino acids. Trimming at V came to 6 bases and at J to 7 bases, leaving 5 bases not matched to a gene. Germline CDR1 is DFQATT and CDR2 is SNEGSKA (reference sequence). The CDR3 loop is CSAKTSGDNIQYF. The CDR3 DNA reads TGCAGTGCCAAGACTAGCGGGGACAACATTCAGTACTTC.

The chain has TRBV7-2 and TRBJ1-1, with TRBD1 identical over 9 bases. Germline CDR1 and CDR2: SGHTA and FQGNSA. V trimming: 5 bases; J trimming: 1 base; junction bases outside the gene matches: 8. This CDR3 is 16 amino acids long. The CDR3 nucleotides are TGTGCCAGCAGCCCCCGGACAGGGGCGAGGAACACTGAAGCTTTCTTT. This codes for CASSPRTGARNTEAFF.

This chain uses TRBV6-6 with TRBJ1-5, with D perhaps TRBD1 (5 bases). From germline, CDR1 is MNHNY and CDR2 SVGAGI (reference sequence). There are 12 residues in the CDR3. V was pared by 5 bases and J by 8 bases, with 10 bases between. The CDR3 sequence: CASSQGGKPQHF. The CDR3 DNA reads TGTGCCAGCAGTCAGGGAGGGAAGCCCCAGCATTTT.

This rearrangement joins TRBV28 to TRBJ2-5; TRBD2 matches 12 bases. CDR1 is MDHEN and CDR2 is SYDVKM in the germline V gene. Germline trimming cut 0 bases from V and 11 bases from J; bases unmatched to any gene: 10. The CDR3 totals 16 residues. The CDR3 is CASSLWTSGGMGEQYF. The CDR3 bases are TGTGCCAGCAGTTTATGGACTAGCGGGGGTATGGGTGAGCAGTACTTC. The complete variable domain, with remaining parts taken from reference TRBV28 and TRBJ2-5, reads DVKVTQSSRYLVKRTGEKVFLECVQDMDHENMFWYRQDPGLGLRLIYFSYDVKMKEKGDIPEGYSVSREKKERFSLILESASTNQTSMYLCASSLWTSGGMGEQYFGPGTRLLVL.

This clonotype has a handful of counts. The chain combines TRBV12-3 or TRBV12-4 with TRBJ1-1; D is undetermined. With 4 bases removed from V and 7 bases from J, the gap between germline ends came to 16 bases. The CDR3 is 14 residues long. DNA of the CDR3: TGTGCCAGCAGTTGGTTAAAGGACTCGGATGAAGCTTTCTTT. This gives the protein CASSWLKDSDEAFF.

This clonotype was recorded a few times. V usage is TRBV28 and J usage is TRBJ1-3; tentatively, D is TRBD1 (6 bases). Germline CDR1 reads MDHEN; CDR2 reads SYDVKM. This CDR3 comprises 15 residues. The ends were cut back, 3 bases at V and 3 bases at J, with 12 bases in the middle. CDR3 sequence (DNA): TGTGCCAGCAGTTTTTGGGGGCGCAATGGAAACACCATATATTTT. It translates to CASSFWGRNGNTIYF.

Here the CDR3 DNA reads TGTGCCAGCAGTGAAGTGGACCGGGGGCTCAATGAGCAGTTCTTC. This encodes CASSEVDRGLNEQFF. The chain couples TRBV2 to TRBJ2-5; the D call may be TRBD1 or TRBD2 (6 bases each). The J call may be incorrect, as the DNA end agrees better with TRBJ2-1. Germline values: CDR1 SNHLY, CDR2 FYNNEI. This CDR3 region has 15 residues.

In its sample, this clonotype was seen a few times. DNA for the CDR3: TGCAGCGTTGAAGATCTCGCAGGGTGGACTAACTATGGCTACACCTTC. It is translated as CSVEDLAGWTNYGYTF. The rearrangement links TRBV29-1 to TRBJ1-2, with D perhaps matching TRBD1 (5 bases). With 0 bases removed from V and 0 bases from J, the gap between germline ends came to 14 bases. The CDR3 runs 16 residues. In germline, CDR1 is SQVTM, CDR2 ANQGSEA.

This clonotype was detected a few times. The rearrangement uses TRBV9 and TRBJ1-2; no clear D. Germline CDR1 is SGDLS and CDR2 is YYNGEE. The ends were cut back, 3 bases at V and 4 bases at J, with 10 bases in the middle. The CDR3 has 13 amino acids. CDR3 DNA: TGTGCCAGCAGCGCCCGAAATGGCTATGGCTACACCTTC. Translation: CASSARNGYGYTF.

J is TRBJ2-3 and V is TRBV4-2; D unclear. The CDR3 consists of 13 residues. The germline gives CDR1 LGHNA, CDR2 YNFKEQ. Trimming stripped 1 base from V and 10 bases from J, with 12 bases between. The CDR3 spells CASSQGLPGAQYF. The CDR3 DNA sequence: TGTGCCAGCAGCCAAGGCCTCCCTGGGGCGCAGTATTTT.

The chain uses TRBV2 and TRBJ2-1; D not certain. The germline V gene has CDR1 SNHLY and CDR2 FYNNEI. This CDR3 is built from 12 residues. Trimming removed 6 bases at V and 7 bases at J, with 10 bases between. The CDR3 here is CASRELRNEQFF. The DNA of the CDR3 is TGTGCCAGCAGGGAGCTTCGGAATGAGCAGTTCTTC.

The chain has TRBV4-2 and TRBJ2-1, with no clear D. Trimming took off 1 base at V and 0 bases at J, with 13 bases between the two ends. Germline V gives CDR1 LGHNA, CDR2 YNFKEQ. The CDR3 is made up of 17 amino acids. This CDR3 reads CASSQAIDASSYNEQFF. The CDR3 nucleotides read TGTGCCAGCAGCCAAGCGATCGACGCGAGCTCCTACAATGAGCAGTTCTTC.

The table lists this clonotype with a few counts. The junction differs from germline at one of its ends, possibly a read error. The rearrangement uses TRBV18 and TRBJ2-5, with 7 bases fitting TRBD1. The CDR3 totals 14 residues. Germline values: CDR1 KGHSH, CDR2 LQKENI. Here the CDR3 reads CASSPTGQRKTQYF. In DNA, the CDR3 is TGTGCCAGCTCACCGACGGGACAGAGGAAGACCCAATACTTC.

V usage is TRBV12-5 and J usage is TRBJ1-5; D not resolved. The CDR3 totals 16 residues. The germline V gene has CDR1 LGHNT and CDR2 FRNRAP. The V and J ends lost 3 bases and 3 bases respectively, with 15 bases between them. The CDR3 protein is CASGLSPGRNNQPQHF. The CDR3 DNA sequence: TGTGCTAGTGGTTTAAGCCCTGGCAGGAACAATCAGCCCCAGCATTTT.

The chain couples TRBV6-5 to TRBJ1-6; 8 nucleotides align to TRBD1. Trimming took 2 bases from V and 7 from J; bases not matched to a gene: 13. Germline V CDR1 and CDR2: MNHEY, SVGAGI. CDR3 length equals 18 residues. The CDR3 bases are TGTGCCAGCAGTTACGAACACCCCGGACAGGGTGTCAATTCACCCCTCCACTTT. Its protein product is CASSYEHPGQGVNSPLHF.

There are a few counts of this clonotype. The V call is TRBV6-1, the J call TRBJ2-5, with TRBD2 matching 10 bases. The germline V gene encodes CDR1 MNHNS and CDR2 SASEGT. CDR3 length: 16 residues. The trim removed 6 bases at V and 5 bases at J, leaving 12 bases unmatched. The CDR3, as DNA: TGTGCCAGCAGCGCTAACAGCGGGGGGGCCCGTGAGACCCAGTACTTC. This encodes CASSANSGGARETQYF.